In this sample, the clone carrying this T cell receptor (beta chain) turned up a few times. Its target is unknown. This CDR3 has 13 residues. The V end was cut by 8 bases, the J end by 7 bases, with 18 bases between. The germline CDR1 and CDR2 sequences are ENHRY and SYGVKD. Expressed TCRB transcripts were sequenced after all isolated RNA was converted to cDNA. Measured with immunoSEQ multiplex PCR; TCRdb has only the in-frame clones, and not every one. Of about 250,000 clones listed, 13% to 15% are singletons. The sample originates from a study of beta chain features in type 1 diabetes. General study findings and limits: Across all four CD4+ subsets, people with type 1 diabetes showed modestly shorter TCRB CDR3s.

The V gene is TRBV10-3, the J gene TRBJ2-7, with D possibly TRBD1 on 6 matching bases. The specimen sequenced was naive CD4+ T cells from blood. The sequence was collected from a woman aged 40-49 years in good health. The CDR3 DNA is TGTGCCATCGGGGACACCCGGACCTGGGAGCAGTACTTC. Translating it yields CAIGDTRTWEQYF.